The rows below give T cell receptor beta chains drawn from one sample of a study of CD8 T cells in ankylosing spondylitis. TCRdb ran MiXCR on the 5' RACE reads and lists one entry per CDR3 protein. The data hold about 800,000 distinct CDR3 sequences, with 10% to 15% observed a single time. The source material was blood, either unsorted or a sorted T cell fraction (not recorded which). These receptors were collected from a male donor with ankylosing spondylitis. Both conserved end residues are part of each CDR3. The D gene is left open where the match is weak. Size is omitted from some rows. Given values are once, few, many or a class for expanded clones.

V gene	D gene	clone size	J gene	CDR3 protein	CDR3 DNA
TRBV18	-	-	TRBJ1-2	CASSPDSIYGYTF	TGTGCCAGCTCACCTGACTCGATCTATGGCTACACCTTC
TRBV5-6	-	-	TRBJ2-5	CASSLFSARQETQYF	TGTGCCAGCAGCTTGTTTTCCGCCAGGCAAGAGACCCAGTACTTC
TRBV4-2	-	few	TRBJ2-6	CASSQVRSTVYSGANVLTF	TGTGCCAGCAGCCAAGTCAGGAGTACAGTCTACTCTGGGGCCAACGTCCTGACTTTC
TRBV7-8	TRBD2	-	TRBJ2-3	CANGGGKRTDTQYF	TGTGCCAACGGGGGAGGGAAGCGCACAGATACGCAGTATTTT
TRBV29-1	TRBD2	many	TRBJ2-7	CSVVLAGVEQYF	TGCAGCGTTGTTCTAGCGGGAGTTGAGCAGTACTTC
TRBV20-1	TRBD1	-	TRBJ1-2	CSAPDRDSLNYGYTF	TGCAGTGCTCCTGACCGGGACAGCCTAAACTATGGCTACACCTTC
TRBV3-1	-	-	TRBJ1-1	CASSQPGPGTEAFF	TGTGCCAGCAGCCAACCAGGGCCGGGCACTGAAGCTTTCTTT
TRBV7-6	TRBD2	-	TRBJ2-7	CASSGGGYF	TGTGCCAGCAGCGGCGGGGGGTACTTC
TRBV6-2/TRBV6-3	TRBD2	many	TRBJ2-1	CASSYRPSGSSYNEQFF	TGTGCCAGCAGTTACAGGCCTAGCGGAAGCTCCTACAATGAGCAGTTCTTC
TRBV7-2	-	-	TRBJ2-1	CASSLSPDYNEQFF	TGTGCCAGCAGCTTAAGCCCGGACTACAATGAGCAGTTCTTC
TRBV18	TRBD2	-	TRBJ2-7	CASSPTTSGVFYEQYF	TGTGCCAGCTCACCCACCACTAGCGGGGTCTTCTACGAGCAGTACTTC
TRBV11-3	TRBD1	few	TRBJ2-1	CASRPGTVHEQFF	TGTGCCAGCAGGCCAGGGACAGTCCATGAGCAGTTCTTC
TRBV5-5	TRBD1	few	TRBJ2-2	CASSLARQGAGELFF	TGTGCCAGCAGCTTGGCCCGGCAGGGGGCCGGGGAGCTGTTTTTT
TRBV12-3/TRBV12-4	-	many	TRBJ2-1	CASLLLSPYNEQFF	TGTGCCAGCTTACTTCTAAGCCCCTACAATGAGCAGTTCTTC
TRBV7-2	-	once	TRBJ1-2	CASSYQNGQYGYTF	TGTGCCAGCAGCTACCAGAATGGACAGTATGGCTACACCTTC
TRBV20-1	TRBD1	many	TRBJ2-2	CSAKQGANTGELFF	TGCAGTGCGAAGCAGGGGGCGAACACCGGGGAGCTGTTTTTT
TRBV5-1	-	few	TRBJ2-7	CASSFGPDGTYEQYF	TGCGCCAGCAGCTTTGGCCCCGACGGGACCTACGAGCAGTACTTC
TRBV7-2	-	-	TRBJ2-2	CASSLGPGPNTGELFF	TGTGCCAGCAGCTTAGGGCCCGGGCCGAACACCGGGGAGCTGTTTTTT
TRBV4-2	TRBD2	few	TRBJ2-1	CASSQPSAGGPYNEQFF	TGTGCCAGCAGCCAGCCCTCAGCGGGAGGGCCTTACAATGAGCAGTTCTTC
TRBV28	-	-	TRBJ1-1	CATLGLSNTEAFF	TGTGCCACCCTGGGCTTATCGAACACTGAAGCTTTCTTT
TRBV28	-	few	TRBJ1-1	CASSQQQGYPNTEAFF	TGTGCCAGCAGTCAACAGCAGGGTTATCCTAACACTGAAGCTTTCTTT
TRBV6-5	-	-	TRBJ2-5	CASSYGGSGETQYF	TGTGCCAGCAGTTATGGGGGCTCAGGAGAGACCCAGTACTTC
TRBV29-1	-	few	TRBJ2-5	CSLLRGQETQYF	TGCAGCCTCTTGAGAGGTCAAGAGACCCAGTACTTC
TRBV27	-	few	TRBJ2-7	CASRLLGSSYEQYF	TGTGCCAGCAGGCTTTTAGGGAGCTCCTACGAGCAGTACTTC
TRBV30	-	few	TRBJ1-6	CAWSLNWQGSNSPLHF	TGTGCCTGGAGCCTGAATTGGCAGGGTTCGAATTCACCCCTCCACTTT
TRBV4-3	TRBD2	-	TRBJ2-5	CASSQDWATSGGARETQYF	TGCGCCAGCAGCCAAGATTGGGCAACTAGCGGGGGGGCCCGGGAGACCCAGTACTTC
TRBV20-1	TRBD1	-	TRBJ1-2	CSASLRDLSGQGTANYGYTF	TGCAGTGCTAGTTTACGTGACTTGTCGGGACAGGGGACGGCTAACTATGGCTACACCTTC
TRBV7-9	-	once	TRBJ2-3	CASSSGRGRDTQYF	TGTGCCAGCAGCTCGGGACGTGGGAGAGATACGCAGTATTTT
TRBV6-2/TRBV6-3	-	few	TRBJ1-1	CASSYSNSEAFF	TGTGCCAGCAGTTACTCGAATTCCGAAGCTTTCTTT
TRBV20-1	-	many	TRBJ1-1	CSARGGITEAFF	TGCAGTGCGCGAGGTGGGATTACTGAAGCTTTCTTT
TRBV20-1	-	-	TRBJ2-5	CSARSGPDGETQYF	TGCAGTGCTAGGTCGGGTCCGGATGGCGAGACCCAGTACTTC
TRBV29-1	-	many	TRBJ2-5	CSVFQGTGETQYF	TGCAGCGTTTTTCAGGGGACCGGCGAGACCCAGTACTTC